A selection of T cell receptor beta chains follows, all from one sample in a study of spatial heterogeneity in lung cancer. TCRdb analysed the 5' RACE reads with MiXCR anew, one entry per CDR3 protein. Among 50,000 to 75,000 distinct CDR3 sequences listed, 6.3% were seen once. The sample in question was PBMCs, obtained at surgery. These receptors were collected from a female donor with early-stage non-small cell lung cancer. CDR3s include the opening cysteine and the closing phenylalanine or tryptophan. The order of the fields is D gene, CDR3 length, V gene, J gene, clone size, CDR3 DNA, CDR3 protein. D genes are given only for firm matches. Only some rows state a clone size, as once, few, many or a class for expanded clones.

NA	15	TRBV18	TRBJ2-6	few	TGTGCCAGCTCTCCAGGGATTACTGGGGCCAACGTCCTGACTTTC	CASSPGITGANVLTF
TRBD2	16	TRBV27	TRBJ2-5	many	TGTGCCAGCAGTCCCCGACTAGCGGGAGCAGGAGAGACCCAGTACTTC	CASSPRLAGAGETQYF
TRBD2	14	TRBV7-2	TRBJ2-7	few	TGTGCCAGCAGCATCGGGACTAGTAACTACGAGCAGTACTTC	CASSIGTSNYEQYF
NA	14	TRBV5-1	TRBJ2-5	few	TGCGCCAGCAGTCCGGGGCTTCCCCAAGAGACCCAGTACTTC	CASSPGLPQETQYF
NA	14	TRBV7-9	TRBJ2-7	few	TGTGCCAGCAGCTTCTCAGGGGACGTCGGCGAGCAGTACTTC	CASSFSGDVGEQYF
TRBD1	16	TRBV6-1	TRBJ1-4	few	TGTGCCAGCAGTGAAAGGGGGCCCACAACTAATGAAAAACTGTTTTTT	CASSERGPTTNEKLFF
NA	12	TRBV28	TRBJ2-7	medium-sized	TGTGCCAGCACTCAGGAATCCTACGAGCAGTACTTC	CASTQESYEQYF
TRBD2	14	TRBV12-3/TRBV12-4	TRBJ2-4	many	TGTGCCAGCAGTTTATCCGGGGGAGGGAACATTCAGTACTTC	CASSLSGGGNIQYF
NA	16	TRBV18	TRBJ1-5	few	TGTGCCAGCTCTCCTGTCGGGGGGCCGGCGGATCAGCCCCAGCATTTT	CASSPVGGPADQPQHF
NA	15	TRBV2	TRBJ1-3	medium-sized	TGTGCCAGCAGTTTTAGAGGGGCAACTGGAAACACCATATATTTT	CASSFRGATGNTIYF
NA	16	TRBV2	TRBJ1-2	many	TGTGCCAGCAGAGCTATCGGGACCCCCGGGGACTATGGCTACACCTTC	CASRAIGTPGDYGYTF
NA	16	TRBV28	TRBJ2-1	many	TGTGCCAGCAGTATCAGCCCCGGACTTTCTTACAATGAGCAGTTCTTC	CASSISPGLSYNEQFF
TRBD2	15	TRBV20-1	TRBJ2-5	many	TGCAGTGCTAGACTCCGGCGGGAGCCCCAAGAGACCCAGTACTTC	CSARLRREPQETQYF
TRBD1	17	TRBV7-2	TRBJ1-6	many	TGTGCCAGCAGCTTGGGGATAAGACAGGGGGCATATTCACCCCTCCACTTT	CASSLGIRQGAYSPLHF
NA	16	TRBV6-5	TRBJ1-5	few	TGTGCCAGCAGTTACTCCACACCGGGGGTTGATCAGCCCCAGCATTTT	CASSYSTPGVDQPQHF
NA	13	TRBV7-8	TRBJ1-4	NA	TGTGCCAGCGGCCGGGCCCCTAATGAAAAACTGTTTTTT	CASGRAPNEKLFF
TRBD1	14	TRBV5-1	TRBJ2-5	NA	TGCACCAGCAGCCGAGGGACAGCCCAAGAGACCCAGTACTTC	CTSSRGTAQETQYF
NA	17	TRBV4-1	TRBJ2-3	many	TGCGCCAGCAGCCAAGAAAGAGGAAACGGGTTGCCAGATACGCAGTATTTT	CASSQERGNGLPDTQYF
NA	20	TRBV5-1	TRBJ2-3	NA	TGCGCCAGCAGCTTGGGGACGACTTTTAGACAACTATCTAGCACAGATACGCAGTATTTT	CASSLGTTFRQLSSTDTQYF
TRBD2	15	TRBV6-5	TRBJ2-7	many	TGTGCCAGCAGCTTCAAGCGGGAGTCCACCTACGAGCAGTACTTC	CASSFKRESTYEQYF
NA	17	TRBV15	TRBJ2-7	NA	TGTGCCACCAGCAGATCCCCACAAGGGACTCTGGCCTACGAGCAGTACTTC	CATSRSPQGTLAYEQYF
NA	14	TRBV5-1	TRBJ1-6	many	TGCGCCAGCAGCGCGGACTCGGGGGTATCACCCCTCCACTTT	CASSADSGVSPLHF
NA	14	TRBV10-3	TRBJ1-2	NA	TGTGCCATCAGTGGTCGGGGGCCGGACTATGGCTACACCTTC	CAISGRGPDYGYTF
NA	13	TRBV28	TRBJ2-5	few	TGTGCCAGCAGTTTTCTACAGAAAGAGACCCAGTACTTC	CASSFLQKETQYF
NA	14	TRBV12-3/TRBV12-4	TRBJ1-5	few	TGTGCCAGCAGCCGGGACATTAGCAATCAGCCCCAGCATTTT	CASSRDISNQPQHF